These 22 T cell receptor beta chains were sequenced from one sample in a study of T-cell memory formation after mild COVID-19. MiXCR, run by TCRdb on the 5' RACE reads, gives a single entry per CDR3 protein. Among roughly 450,000 distinct CDR3 sequences listed, approximately 18% were seen once. Source material: PBMCs or a T cell subset sorted from them (not recorded which). The receptors originated from a man between 18 and 35 years old who had mild COVID-19 (a few samples of this study predate the infection). Cell type and time point are not known.

This clonotype turned up a few times. This chain links TRBV5-1 with TRBJ2-3; 7 bases align to TRBD2. Germline lookup yields CDR1 SGHRS and CDR2 YFSETQ. V shed 2 bases, J shed 5 bases, and the junction held 8 bases outside the gene matches. This CDR3 contains 15 residues. CDR3 loop: CASSFPSGEVDTQYF. CDR3 bases: TGCGCCAGCAGCTTCCCCAGCGGGGAGGTAGATACGCAGTATTTT.

This clonotype has a count of ten or more. V gene TRBV9 combines with J gene TRBJ1-2; 7 bases are a match to TRBD1. The trim removed 0 bases at V and 0 bases at J, leaving 5 bases unmatched. CDR3 length equals 16 residues. Germline-derived CDR1 and CDR2 are SGDLS and YYNGEE. The CDR3 nucleotides are TGTGCCAGCAGCGTAGACAACAGGGGTGCTAACTATGGCTACACCTTC. Translating it yields CASSVDNRGANYGYTF.

The table lists this clonotype with a few counts. CDR3: CSARPALTGGGGYTF. CDR3 coding DNA: TGCAGTGCTAGACCCGCTCTGACGGGGGGGGGTGGCTACACCTTC. The genes are TRBV20-1 and TRBJ1-2, with a tentative D call TRBD1 (5 bases). This CDR3 region has 15 residues. Germline V gene sequence: CDR1 DFQATT, CDR2 SNEGSKA (reference sequence). The ends were cut back, 2 bases at V and 7 bases at J, with 20 bases in the middle.

The chain has TRBV12-3 or TRBV12-4 and TRBJ1-5; D uncertain. V was shortened by 2 bases and J by 5 bases, with 10 bases between the two germline ends. This CDR3 region has 14 residues. The DNA of the CDR3 is TGTGCCAGCAGTTTATGGTGGCAACATCAGCCCCAGCATTTT. It yields the protein CASSLWWQHQPQHF.

Many counts were recorded for this clonotype. The chain couples TRBV6-2 or TRBV6-3 to TRBJ2-7; possibly TRBD1 for D (5 bases). Trimming cost V 8 bases and J 3 bases, with 14 bases left between them. The germline gives CDR1 MNHEY, CDR2 SVGEGT. The CDR3 has 13 amino acids. The DNA of the CDR3 is TGTGCCAGCGGCACAGGCACCTACTACGAGCAGTACGTC. Its translation is CASGTGTYYEQYV.

CDR3 sequence (DNA): TGTGCCAGCAGCCAACTGCTTCAACCCGGGGAGCTGTTTTTT. Amino acid sequence: CASSQLLQPGELFF. This chain uses TRBV14 with TRBJ2-2; the D is unclear. The CDR3 runs to 14 residues. V gave up 2 bases and J gave up 6 bases, with 10 bases separating them. Germline assignment: CDR1 SGHDN and CDR2 FVKESK.

Only a few counts were recorded for this clonotype. A much larger clone is a single base away; this may be a read error. This rearrangement joins TRBV6-6 to TRBJ1-1; D unresolved. Germline CDR1 reads MNHNY; CDR2 reads SVGAGI (reference sequence). Trimming took off 0 bases at V and 5 bases at J, with 7 bases between the two ends. This CDR3 region has 13 residues. The CDR3 reads CASSYSTGTEAFF. The DNA for the CDR3 is TGTGCCAGCAGTTACTCGACTGGGACTGAAGCTTTCTTT.

This clonotype was counted between two and nine times. The V and J genes are TRBV4-2 and TRBJ1-4; D unclear. The CDR3 totals 15 residues. V shed 1 base and J shed 4 bases, with 10 bases lying between them. Per the germline V gene, CDR1 is LGHNA and CDR2 is YNFKEQ. The CDR3 reads CASSQVGQINEKLFF. CDR3 DNA: TGTGCCAGCAGCCAAGTAGGGCAGATTAATGAAAAACTGTTTTTT.

This clonotype has a count of ten or more. The rearrangement joins TRBV18 to TRBJ2-1; D possibly corresponds to TRBD1 (6 bases). Between the trimmed V and J ends, which lost 4 bases and 3 bases, there was a span of 13 bases. The length of the CDR3 is 15 residues. Germline V gives CDR1 KGHSH, CDR2 LQKENI. This CDR3 reads CASSQNTGIYNEQFF. DNA for the CDR3: TGTGCCAGCTCACAAAACACAGGGATCTACAATGAGCAGTTCTTC.

This clonotype was detected ten times or more. The J gene is TRBJ2-3, the V gene TRBV28, with D hard to call. Germline CDR1 and CDR2: MDHEN and SYDVKM. The CDR3 covers 13 residues. The V and J ends lost 8 bases and 2 bases respectively, with 11 bases between them. CDR3 nucleotide sequence: TGTGCCAGCGGTGGTAGCTTCACAGATACGCAGTATTTT. Translating gives CASGGSFTDTQYF. The variable domain in full, completed from reference TRBV28 and TRBJ2-3, reads DVKVTQSSRYLVKRTGEKVFLECVQDMDHENMFWYRQDPGLGLRLIYFSYDVKMKEKGDIPEGYSVSREKKERFSLILESASTNQTSMYLCASGGSFTDTQYFGPGTRLTVL.

The J gene is TRBJ1-3, the V gene TRBV5-1; D is unresolved. The CDR3 consists of 15 residues. The germline V and J ends were trimmed by 5 bases and 4 bases, with 16 bases remaining between them. Per the germline V gene, CDR1 is SGHRS and CDR2 is YFSETQ. The CDR3 DNA reads TGCGCCAGCAGACCTGGACCCACGCCCGGAAACACCATATATTTT. This codes for CASRPGPTPGNTIYF.

The chain couples TRBV5-6 to TRBJ2-1; 7 bases are shared with TRBD2. J lost 9 bases, V lost 4 bases, and 10 bases had no gene match. The CDR3 is 14 residues long. The germline V gene encodes CDR1 SGHDT and CDR2 YYEEEE. The CDR3 here is CASSIRGGPSEQFF. For the CDR3, the DNA is TGTGCCAGCAGCATCCGCGGGGGTCCCAGTGAGCAGTTCTTC.

In its sample, this clonotype was seen a few times. The chain joins TRBV7-2 to TRBJ2-7; 12 bases align to TRBD2. Trimming removed 5 bases from V and 4 bases from J; junction bases left unmatched: 3. Per the germline V gene, CDR1 is SGHTA and CDR2 is FQGNSA. The CDR3 has 14 residues. As DNA, the CDR3 is TGTGCCAGCAGCCGGACTAGCGGGGATTACGAGCAGTACTTC. It yields the protein CASSRTSGDYEQYF. Using reference TRBV7-2 and TRBJ2-7 for the parts outside the CDR3, the full variable domain is GAGVSQSPSNKVTEKGKDVELRCDPISGHTALYWYRQSLGQGLEFLIYFQGNSAPDKSGLPSDRFSAERTGGSVSTLTIQRTQQEDSAVYLCASSRTSGDYEQYFGPGTRLTVT.

This chain uses TRBV5-1 with TRBJ1-3; 7 bases agree with TRBD1. Per the germline V gene, CDR1 is SGHRS and CDR2 is YFSETQ. J was trimmed by 2 bases and V by 0 bases; bases with no gene match: 5. CDR3 size: 16 residues. CDR3 DNA: TGCGCCAGCAGCTTGGGAGACAGGGTTGCTGGAAACACCATATATTTT. Translating gives CASSLGDRVAGNTIYF.

The chain joins TRBV20-1 to TRBJ1-1; D not certain. V lost 0 bases and J 4 bases, leaving 15 bases between the germline ends. Looked up from germline, CDR1 is DFQATT and CDR2 is SNEGSKA (reference sequence). This CDR3 contains 15 residues. DNA of the CDR3: TGCAGTGCTAGAGATCGTACATCCCCGAGCACTGAAGCTTTCTTT. This codes for CSARDRTSPSTEAFF.

This clonotype was counted between two and nine times. This chain uses TRBV12-3 or TRBV12-4 with TRBJ2-1, with D perhaps TRBD2 (7 bases). There are 13 residues in the CDR3. The V and J ends lost 2 bases and 7 bases respectively, with 9 bases between them. Written as DNA, the CDR3 is TGTGCCAGCAGTTTACGGGGGGCGAATGAGCAGTTCTTC. Protein product: CASSLRGANEQFF.

The V call is TRBV27, the J call TRBJ1-5; D unclear. Trimming removed 0 bases at V and 4 bases at J, with 7 bases between. Per the germline V gene, CDR1 is MNHEY and CDR2 is SMNVEV (reference sequence). The CDR3 runs to 14 residues. The CDR3 here is CASSLSILNQPQHF. Here the CDR3 DNA reads TGTGCCAGCAGTTTATCGATTCTGAATCAGCCCCAGCATTTT.

In its sample, this clonotype was seen a few times. The chain employs TRBV6-5 and TRBJ2-1; 8 positions match TRBD1. Per germline, CDR1 MNHEY and CDR2 SVGAGI. Germline trimming cut 5 bases from V and 4 bases from J; bases unmatched to any gene: 7. This CDR3 region has 15 residues. The CDR3 nucleotides read TGTGCCAGCAGTCGACAGGGGAACCAGTACAATGAGCAGTTCTTC. Amino acids: CASSRQGNQYNEQFF.

V gene TRBV29-1 combines with J gene TRBJ1-1; D is unresolved. Germline V gene data show CDR1 as SQVTM and CDR2 as ANQGSEA. CDR3 length equals 14 residues. The V and J ends lost 1 base and 2 bases respectively, with 11 bases between them. CDR3 protein: CSVEVPRENTEAFF. In DNA, the CDR3 is TGCAGCGTTGAAGTTCCGAGGGAAAACACTGAAGCTTTCTTT.

Comments on this clonotype: A single base separates this from a much larger clone, so it may be a read error. The chain carries TRBV5-1 and TRBJ2-5; 8 nucleotides line up with TRBD1. The CDR3 runs to 14 residues. V lost 5 bases to trimming and J lost 2 bases; unmatched junction nucleotides: 5. Per the germline V gene, CDR1 is SGHRS and CDR2 is YFSETQ. The CDR3: CASRPGDRQETQYF. The DNA of the CDR3 is TGCGCCAGCAGACCCGGGGACAGGCAAGAGACCCAGTACTTC.

A few counts support this clonotype. The genes are TRBV5-6 and TRBJ2-5; the D gene is possibly TRBD1 (8 bases). The CDR3 covers 15 residues. Germline CDR1 and CDR2: SGHDT and YYEEEE. The V end lost 0 bases, the J end lost 5 bases, and 14 bases lay between the germline ends. The DNA of the CDR3 is TGTGCCAGCAGCTTGGCAGGACAGGGAGGGGAGACCCAGTACTTC. Translated: CASSLAGQGGETQYF. Looking up the rest from reference TRBV5-6 and TRBJ2-5 gives the full variable domain: DAGVTQSPTHLIKTRGQQVTLRCSPKSGHDTVSWYQQALGQGPQFIFQYYEEEERQRGNFPDRFSGHQFPNYSSELNVNALLLGDSALYLCASSLAGQGGETQYFGPGTRLLVL.

The chain is built from TRBV5-1 and TRBJ2-3, with 13 bases identical to TRBD2. The CDR3 covers 16 residues. Germline CDR1 reads SGHRS; CDR2 reads YFSETQ. After removal of 4 bases from V and 6 bases from J, the junction contained 8 bases not matched to a gene. The CDR3: CASSPGTSGAPDTQYF. For the CDR3, the DNA is TGCGCCAGCAGCCCAGGGACTAGCGGGGCTCCCGATACGCAGTATTTT.